This entry features one T cell receptor beta chain sequence. This sample was taken from a study of blood T cell repertoires in COVID-19. The wider study: The United States, Italy and Spain were the sources of the acute and convalescent COVID-19 samples.

The data were produced by immunoSEQ multiplex PCR, yet TCRdb's version contains in-frame clones alone and is incomplete. Seen here are roughly 80,000 clones, approximately 93% observed once, and the top ten hold around 2.6%. Trimming cost V 7 bases and J 4 bases, with 14 bases left between them. There are 14 residues in the CDR3. CDR1 is LNHDA and CDR2 is SQIVND in the germline V gene (reference sequence). The genes are TRBV19 and TRBJ1-5; weak D call: TRBD1 (6 bases). Sequencing used peripheral blood. This receptor was identified in a middle-aged man with COVID-19, enrolled during active disease. Here the CDR3 reads CASTKGQLNQPQHF. CDR3 in DNA: TGTGCCAGTACCAAAGGACAGTTGAATCAGCCCCAGCATTTT. Looking up the rest from reference TRBV19 and TRBJ1-5 gives the full variable domain: DGGITQSPKYLFRKEGQNVTLSCEQNLNHDAMYWYRQDPGQGLRLIYYSQIVNDFQKGDIAEGYSVSREKKESFPLTVTSAQKNPTAFYLCASTKGQLNQPQHFGDGTRLSIL.